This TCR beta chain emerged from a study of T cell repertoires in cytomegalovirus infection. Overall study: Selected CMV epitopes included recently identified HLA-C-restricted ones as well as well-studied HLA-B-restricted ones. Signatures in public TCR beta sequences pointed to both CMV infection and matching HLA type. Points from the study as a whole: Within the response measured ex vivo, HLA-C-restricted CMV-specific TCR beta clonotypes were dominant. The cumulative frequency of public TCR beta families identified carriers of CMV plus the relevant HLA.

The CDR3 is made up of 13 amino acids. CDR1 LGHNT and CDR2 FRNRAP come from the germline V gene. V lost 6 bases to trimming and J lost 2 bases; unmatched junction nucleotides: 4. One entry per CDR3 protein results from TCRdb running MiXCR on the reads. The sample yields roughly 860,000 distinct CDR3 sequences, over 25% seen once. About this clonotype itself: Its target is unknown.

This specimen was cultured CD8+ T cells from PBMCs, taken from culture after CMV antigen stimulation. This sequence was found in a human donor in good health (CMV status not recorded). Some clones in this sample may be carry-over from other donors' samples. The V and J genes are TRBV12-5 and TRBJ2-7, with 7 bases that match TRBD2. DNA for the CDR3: TGTGCTAGTGGCCCGGGGGGTACCTACGAGCAGTACTTC. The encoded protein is CASGPGGTYEQYF.